The T cell receptor (beta chain) under discussion was sequenced for a study of blood T cell repertoires in COVID-19 (dated by TCRdb to the early 2020s). Broadly, across the study: The collaborator samples originated in the United States, Italy and Spain and spanned the acute and convalescent phases of COVID-19. The prospective study material was composed of cDNA or gDNA derived from T cells, B-cell-depleted T cells, or PBMCs. Subjects who had been exposed to COVID-19, were actively infected with it, or had recovered from it provided the deeply sampled blood TCRbeta repertoires that made up the dataset. The repertoires were released in a freely available public database meant as a resource for research on the immune response to SARS-CoV-2. The samples were drawn from two sources: the first 160 participants of the ongoing ImmuneRACE study, and over 950 subjects contributed by 6 global collaborators. The sample metadata nearly always contained a de-identified subject ID, COVID-19 status, age in years and sex. Where HLA class I and class II types were available, the types were taken from metadata supplied by the sample provider, not from assay-based typing. Paper-wide results and their limitations: Clinical and demographic metadata were provided uncurated, with the amount varying by source and participant.

This clone turned up a few times. Its specific antigen is unknown. Base quality data are lacking; no much larger clone is found one base away. For this chain, trimming is 0 bases at the V end and 13 bases at the J end, and the number of junction bases without a gene match is 10. The germline V gene (reference sequence) sets CDR1 to LGHDT and CDR2 to YNNKEL. The cysteine opens and the phenylalanine closes a CDR3 of 14 amino acids. Only the CDR3 portion is preserved as DNA: 42 bases, with reading frame beginning at the first base. The immunoSEQ Assay, a bias-controlled multiplex PCR, was used to amplify TCRbeta CDR3 regions from genomic DNA. The original pipeline was this. Within the assay, amplification of reference gene primers was used to estimate how many nucleated cells each sample contained. To quantify the absolute abundance of each unique TCRbeta CDR3 rearrangement, sequence reads were collapsed and filtered. For each sample, productive Simpson clonality was calculated by taking the square root of Simpson's diversity index across productive rearrangements. TCRdb limited this immuneACCESS table to in-frame rearrangements with V and J called. A share of clones is missing; checked studies link under half to unresolved V genes, and the rest is unexplained. From that table come the V and J calls and clone size; the DNA was used to work out D and trimming. In all, the sample holds 200,000 to 300,000 clones, and more than 75% of those were seen once. Together, the top ten hold 12% of the sample.

Whole blood was collected in K2EDTA tubes by collaborating institutions according to the institutions' own protocols. For TCRbeta analysis, collaborators shipped samples as frozen whole blood, isolated PBMCs, or DNA extracted from either of those sample types. The sequence derives from a woman aged 60 to 75 with active or convalescent COVID-19. The receptor chain draws on TRBV3-1 (or the pseudogene TRBV3-2) and TRBJ1-1; a stretch of 8 junction bases matches TRBD1. Sequencing was done on a sample of peripheral blood. The DNA is TGTGCCAGCAGCCAAGATCCCGGGGACAGGATTGGTTTCTTT. It encodes CASSQDPGDRIGFF.